The 5 T cell receptor beta chains in this list originate from one sample, sequenced in a study of siplizumab effects on memory and regulatory T cells. The repertoire was sequenced with immunoSEQ multiplex PCR; TCRdb's copy has only in-frame clones and lacks some. The sample comprises 50,000 to 55,000 clones, over 90% of which are singletons, and approximately 17% rests with the top ten. Specimen: CD8+ T cells sorted from blood. The receptor set was obtained from a human donor in good health.

The chain uses TRBV5-8 and TRBJ1-1; D gene ambiguous. CDR3 size: 15 residues. The V end was cut by 2 bases, the J end by 4 bases, with 15 bases between. CDR1 and CDR2 from the germline V gene are SGHTS and YDEGEE. CDR3 DNA sequence: TGTGCCAGCAGCTTTAAAAAGATGGGCGCCACTGAAGCTTTCTTT. Its protein is CASSFKKMGATEAFF.

This chain links TRBV11-2 with TRBJ2-7, with D possibly called TRBD1 or TRBD2 (5 bases each). Per the germline V gene, CDR1 is SGHAT and CDR2 is FQNNGV. V dropped 4 bases and J dropped 3 bases, with 16 bases sitting between them. CDR3 length: 15 amino acids. The CDR3 spells CASSWRRDGYYEQYF. The CDR3 nucleotides read TGTGCCAGCAGCTGGCGCCGGGACGGTTACTACGAGCAGTACTTC.

This clone appeared a single time. The chain combines TRBV10-3 with TRBJ2-3; D not certain. V was cut by 0 bases and J by 2 bases, with 6 bases left in between. The CDR3 covers 14 residues. Germline V gives CDR1 ENHRY, CDR2 SYGVKD. The CDR3 DNA reads as TGTGCCATCAGTGAGTCGGCGAACACAGATACGCAGTATTTT. This gives the protein CAISESANTDTQYF.

The chain links TRBV27 to TRBJ1-1, with 7 bases matching TRBD1. Germline CDR1 is MNHEY and CDR2 is SMNVEV (reference sequence). Trimming cost V 1 base and J 5 bases; bases outside gene matches: 1. CDR3 length equals 13 residues. CDR3 loop: CASSLYRGTEAFF. The CDR3 DNA sequence: TGTGCCAGCAGTTTATACAGGGGAACTGAAGCTTTCTTT.

The chain carries TRBV7-9 and TRBJ1-2; 10 nucleotides align to TRBD1. CDR3 length: 14 residues. V was pared by 4 bases and J by 6 bases, with 5 bases of the junction left unmatched. The germline V gene has CDR1 SEHNR and CDR2 FQNEAQ (reference sequence). CDR3 sequence (DNA): TGTGCCAGCAGCTCAGCCGGGACAGGGGATGGCTACACCTTC. Translated, it gives CASSSAGTGDGYTF.